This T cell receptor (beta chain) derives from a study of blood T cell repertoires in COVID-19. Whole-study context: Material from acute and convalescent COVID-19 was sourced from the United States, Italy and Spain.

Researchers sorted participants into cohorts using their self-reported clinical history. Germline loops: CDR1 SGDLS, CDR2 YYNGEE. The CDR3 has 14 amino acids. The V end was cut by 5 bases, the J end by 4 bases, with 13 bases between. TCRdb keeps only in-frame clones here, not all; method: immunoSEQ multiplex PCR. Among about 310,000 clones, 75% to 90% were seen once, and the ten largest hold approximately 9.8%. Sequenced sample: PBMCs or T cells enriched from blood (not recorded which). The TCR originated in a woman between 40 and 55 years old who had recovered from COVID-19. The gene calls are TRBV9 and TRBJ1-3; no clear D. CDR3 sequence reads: CASSSGNLGNTIYF. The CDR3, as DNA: TGTGCCAGCAGTTCGGGGAACCTCGGAAACACCATATATTTT.